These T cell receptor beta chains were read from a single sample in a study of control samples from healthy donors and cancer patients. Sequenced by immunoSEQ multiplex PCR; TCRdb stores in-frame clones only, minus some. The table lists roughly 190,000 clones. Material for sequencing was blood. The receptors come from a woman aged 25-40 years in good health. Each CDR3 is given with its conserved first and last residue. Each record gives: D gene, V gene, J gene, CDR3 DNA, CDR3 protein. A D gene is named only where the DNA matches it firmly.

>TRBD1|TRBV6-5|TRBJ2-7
TGTGCCAGCAAACGATGGGACAGCGCTCCCTACGAGCAGTACTTC
CASKRWDSAPYEQYF
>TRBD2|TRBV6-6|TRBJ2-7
TGTGCCAGCAGTGACCGGACTAGCGGGGACTACGAGCAGTACTTC
CASSDRTSGDYEQYF
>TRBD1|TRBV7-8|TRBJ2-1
TGTGCCAGCAGCACCATTGGAACAGGGGGCTCCTACAATGAGCAGTTCTTC
CASSTIGTGGSYNEQFF
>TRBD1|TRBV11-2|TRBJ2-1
TGTGCCAGCAGCTCGCTCTTGACAGGGGGCGCCCCCTGGGAGCAGTTCTTC
CASSSLLTGGAPWEQFF
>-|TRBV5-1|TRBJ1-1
TGCGCCAGCAGCCTTGTCTCTACGAACACTGAAGCTTTCTTT
CASSLVSTNTEAFF
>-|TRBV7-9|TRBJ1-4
TGTGCCAGCAGCCTCGGGAGTACTAATGAAAAACTGTTTTTT
CASSLGSTNEKLFF
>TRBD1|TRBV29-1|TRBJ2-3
TGCAGCGTTGAAGGACAGGGTTACACAGATACGCAGTATTTT
CSVEGQGYTDTQYF
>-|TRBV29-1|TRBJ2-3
TGCAGCGTTGGAGGGGTCGTTTCAGATACGCAGTATTTT
CSVGGVVSDTQYF
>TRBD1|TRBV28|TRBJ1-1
TGTGCCAGCAGCTTCCCCCGGACAGGGCTCAGCACTGAAGCTTTCTTT
CASSFPRTGLSTEAFF
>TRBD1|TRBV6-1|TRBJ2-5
TGTGCCAGCAGTGATCCAAGACAGGGACAAGAGACCCAGTACTTC
CASSDPRQGQETQYF
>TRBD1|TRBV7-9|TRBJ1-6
TGTGCCAGCAGCCCCGTCAGGGGGCAAATCGCTTCACCCCTCCACTTT
CASSPVRGQIASPLHF
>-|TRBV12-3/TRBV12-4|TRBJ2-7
TGTGCCAGCAGGGGGGGCGAGCAGTACTTC
CASRGGEQYF